Shown below are 28 T cell receptor beta chains from a single sample sequenced in a study of human thymus T cells (dated by TCRdb to about 2020). The thymus tissue came from surgical resects taken out during corrective cardiac surgery. The library came from the immunoSEQ multiplex PCR assay. TCRdb stores this immuneACCESS table with in-frame sequences only. Part of the clones is absent; in the studies checked, under half of the shortfall reflects unresolved V genes, and no reason is known for the rest. In this sample the table shows some 78,000 clones, 90% to 97% of which occur a single time. The ten biggest clones cover 0.025% to 0.035% of the sample. The sample taken for sequencing was thymus tissue. These receptors all stem from a boy younger than two with a congenital heart defect but otherwise immunologically healthy.

The chain couples TRBV19 to TRBJ2-5; D gene unclear. This CDR3 is built from 10 residues. Between the trimmed V and J ends, which lost 9 bases and 3 bases, there was a span of 5 bases. From germline, CDR1 is LNHDA and CDR2 SQIVND (reference sequence). In DNA, the CDR3 is TGTGCCAGCCATAAAGAGACCCAGTACTTC. Protein: CASHKETQYF.

The genes are TRBV5-1 and TRBJ2-5, with 15 nucleotides matching TRBD2. The V and J ends lost 5 bases and 2 bases, in that order; junction bases with no gene match: 10. The V gene's germline CDR1 is SGHRS and CDR2 YFSETQ. The CDR3 length is 18 residues. CDR3 nucleotide sequence: TGCGCCAGCAGACCCGGGACTAGCGGGGGGCGAGCACAAGAGACCCAGTACTTC. It codes for CASRPGTSGGRAQETQYF.

This clone showed up just once. The chain carries TRBV10-1 and TRBJ2-1, with 9 bases that match TRBD2. This CDR3 has 16 residues. Trimming cost V 2 bases and J 8 bases; bases outside gene matches: 10. Germline CDR1 reads WNHNN; CDR2 reads SYGVQD (reference sequence). CDR3 sequence reads: CASSERGTSLRHEQFF. CDR3 DNA: TGCGCCAGCAGTGAGAGGGGGACTAGCCTCAGGCATGAGCAGTTCTTC.

The rearrangement links TRBV5-1 to TRBJ2-3; TRBD2 agrees at 9 bases. CDR1 is SGHRS, CDR2 YFSETQ, per germline. Trimming removed 1 base from V and 4 bases from J; junction bases left unmatched: 19. The CDR3 extends over 20 amino acids. The CDR3 nucleotides read TGCGCCAGCAGCTTGACCGGACTAGCGCAAGGCCCAAATAGCTCAGATACGCAGTATTTT. The encoded protein is CASSLTGLAQGPNSSDTQYF.

The chain has TRBV5-1 and TRBJ1-2; D possibly corresponds to TRBD1 (6 bases). V lost 0 bases and J 10 bases, leaving 22 bases between the germline ends. Germline V gene data show CDR1 as SGHRS and CDR2 as YFSETQ. This CDR3 region has 16 residues. The CDR3 loop is CASSLAHATGSPPYTF. The DNA for the CDR3 is TGCGCCAGCAGCTTGGCACACGCTACAGGGTCCCCCCCCTACACCTTC.

V is TRBV5-4 and J is TRBJ2-3; D is uncertain. The V end was cut by 4 bases, the J end by 2 bases, with 11 bases between. Per the germline V gene, CDR1 is SGHNT and CDR2 is YYREEE (reference sequence). This CDR3 has 14 amino acids. The CDR3 DNA reads as TGTGCCAGCAGCAACGACTTATACACAGATACGCAGTATTTT. The encoded protein is CASSNDLYTDTQYF.

The chain couples TRBV6-1 to TRBJ2-5; D is unresolved. The germline V gene has CDR1 MNHNS and CDR2 SASEGT. CDR3 size: 12 residues. V lost 3 bases and J 7 bases, leaving 9 bases between the germline ends. The CDR3 coding sequence is TGTGCCAGCAGTGATAGGGATGGGACCCAGTACTTC. Amino acids: CASSDRDGTQYF.

The rearrangement joins TRBV27 to TRBJ2-1; D is perhaps TRBD2 (6 bases). Trimming shortened V by 3 bases and J by 0 bases, and 6 bases separated the two germline ends. Germline CDR1 is MNHEY and CDR2 is SMNVEV (reference sequence). CDR3 length: 14 residues. The CDR3 region has the DNA TGTGCCAGCAGTTTGGGAGGCTCCTACAATGAGCAGTTCTTC. It codes for CASSLGGSYNEQFF.

The rearrangement joins TRBV4-1 to TRBJ2-7; 8 nucleotides line up with TRBD2. The length of the CDR3 is 16 residues. CDR1 MGHRA and CDR2 YSYEKL come from the germline V gene. The trim removed 1 base at V and 0 bases at J, leaving 5 bases unmatched. CDR3 region: CASSQAPLAGSYEQYF. In DNA form, the CDR3 reads TGCGCCAGCAGCCAAGCACCCCTAGCGGGCTCCTACGAGCAGTACTTC.

The V gene is TRBV6-4, the J gene TRBJ1-6; D not certain. With 6 bases removed from V and 8 bases from J, the gap between germline ends came to 8 bases. Germline values: CDR1 MRHNA, CDR2 SNTAGT. The CDR3 loop spans 12 amino acids. DNA of the CDR3: TGTGCCAGCAGGACGGGTGATTCACCCCTCCACTTT. The encoded protein is CASRTGDSPLHF.

This chain uses TRBV30 with TRBJ1-2; D unresolved. V dropped 4 bases and J dropped 1 base, with 7 bases sitting between them. This CDR3 comprises 12 residues. The germline CDR1 and CDR2 sequences are GTSNPN and SVGIG (reference sequence). In DNA form, the CDR3 reads TGTGCCTGGACCGGGCTTAACTATGGCTACACCTTC. Amino acid sequence: CAWTGLNYGYTF.

V usage is TRBV29-1 and J usage is TRBJ1-3; unclear D gene. Trimming pared 3 bases from V and 4 bases from J, leaving 16 bases between. CDR3 length: 15 amino acids. Germline V gene sequence: CDR1 SQVTM, CDR2 ANQGSEA. CDR3 nucleotide sequence: TGCAGCGTTGAGTCCCTTCCCAAGAGCGGAAACACCATATATTTT. As protein: CSVESLPKSGNTIYF. The full variable domain, with the rest looked up from reference TRBV29-1 and TRBJ1-3, is SAVISQKPSRDICQRGTSLTIQCQVDSQVTMMFWYRQQPGQSLTLIATANQGSEATYESGFVIDKFPISRPNLTFSTLTVSNMSPEDSSIYLCSVESLPKSGNTIYFGEGSWLTVV.

This chain joins TRBV4-3 and TRBJ1-3; 7 bases match TRBD1. The J segment lost 0 bases and the V segment lost 3 bases, leaving 14 bases of the junction unmatched. This CDR3 contains 19 residues. CDR1 and CDR2 from the germline V gene are LGHNA and YSLEER. CDR3 sequence reads: CASSHTPRGKAISGNTIYF. The CDR3, as DNA: TGCGCCAGCAGCCATACTCCCAGGGGGAAGGCTATCTCTGGAAACACCATATATTTT.

The chain carries TRBV7-9 and TRBJ2-5; D is possibly TRBD1 (6 bases). The germline V and J ends were trimmed by 5 bases and 5 bases, with 21 bases remaining between them. Germline CDR1 reads SEHNR; CDR2 reads FQNEAQ (reference sequence). This CDR3 has 16 residues. The CDR3 sequence: CASSPRRQGFGETQYF. In nucleotides, the CDR3 is TGTGCCAGCAGCCCCCGGAGGCAGGGGTTTGGGGAGACCCAGTACTTC.

The J gene is TRBJ2-5, the V gene TRBV27, with 8 bases that match TRBD1. The CDR3 length is 14 residues. Trimming at V came to 4 bases and at J to 7 bases, leaving 8 bases not matched to a gene. Looked up from germline, CDR1 is MNHEY and CDR2 is SMNVEV (reference sequence). The CDR3 here is CASSSRDRSGTQYF. As DNA, the CDR3 is TGTGCCAGCAGTTCCCGGGACAGGTCTGGGACCCAGTACTTC.

J is TRBJ2-1 and V is TRBV19; TRBD2 is a possible D gene (7 bases). The CDR3 totals 15 residues. CDR1 and CDR2 from the germline V gene are LNHDA and SQIVND (reference sequence). Trimming stripped 4 bases from V and 9 bases from J, with 19 bases between. This CDR3 is CASSRNCVGGGEQFF. CDR3 nucleotide sequence: TGTGCCAGTAGTAGAAATTGCGTGGGAGGGGGTGAGCAGTTCTTC.

This clone was detected once. The chain uses TRBV28 and TRBJ2-2, with 8 nucleotides matching TRBD2. The junction had 3 bases not matched to a gene; V was cut back by 3 bases and J by 0 bases. Germline V CDR1 and CDR2: MDHEN, SYDVKM. The length of the CDR3 is 16 residues. The CDR3 DNA is TGTGCCAGCAGTTTCATAGCGGGGCCGAACACCGGGGAGCTGTTTTTT. Translating it yields CASSFIAGPNTGELFF.

J is TRBJ1-6 and V is TRBV14; 7 bases map to TRBD1. Germline CDR1 reads SGHDN; CDR2 reads FVKESK. V trimming: 1 base; J trimming: 1 base; junction bases outside the gene matches: 7. The CDR3 consists of 18 residues. In nucleotides, the CDR3 is TGTGCCAGCAGCCAAGTCGGAGGGGACAGATCCTATAATTCACCCCTCCACTTT. This sequence encodes CASSQVGGDRSYNSPLHF.

The chain recombines TRBV29-1 with TRBJ2-5, with TRBD1 matching 7 bases. There are 13 residues in the CDR3. V lost 4 bases, J lost 4 bases, and 6 bases stayed unmatched. Looked up from germline, CDR1 is SQVTM and CDR2 is ANQGSEA. Here the CDR3 DNA reads TGCAGCGTTGTGTGGGACAGCTTAGAGACCCAGTACTTC. Amino acid sequence: CSVVWDSLETQYF.

Written as DNA, the CDR3 is TGTGCCAGCAGCCTGGAATGGACAGTCCAAGAGACCCAGTACTTC. Its protein product is CASSLEWTVQETQYF. The rearrangement links TRBV4-2 to TRBJ2-5; TRBD1 is a possible D gene (6 bases). Trimming removed 4 bases from V and 1 base from J, with 13 bases in between. Looked up from germline, CDR1 is LGHNA and CDR2 is YNFKEQ. The CDR3 is 15 amino acids.

The chain has TRBV29-1 and TRBJ2-7; D remains unclear. Trimming cost V 3 bases and J 0 bases, with 15 bases left between them. Germline lookup yields CDR1 SQVTM and CDR2 ANQGSEA. The CDR3 totals 15 residues. For the CDR3, the DNA is TGCAGCGTTGATAGGGCAGTCAGCCTCTCCTACGAGCAGTACTTC. Translating it yields CSVDRAVSLSYEQYF.

A single count supports this clone. The rearrangement joins TRBV6-5 to TRBJ2-5; D uncertain. Germline CDR1 is MNHEY and CDR2 is SVGAGI. The CDR3 contains 14 residues. V was clipped by 5 bases and J by 3 bases, with 13 bases between them. This chain's CDR3 is CASSHHKHKETQYF. The CDR3 DNA follows: TGTGCCAGCAGTCACCACAAACACAAAGAGACCCAGTACTTC.

The chain combines TRBV5-6 with TRBJ1-2; D remains ambiguous. CDR3 size: 14 residues. Trimming shortened V by 0 bases and J by 4 bases, and 10 bases separated the two germline ends. Germline V CDR1 and CDR2: SGHDT, YYEEEE. The CDR3 DNA is TGTGCCAGCAGCTTGGCCGAGGCCGGCTATGGCTACACCTTC. Its protein product is CASSLAEAGYGYTF.

The rearrangement joins TRBV21-1 to TRBJ2-7; TRBD2 is the table's D call, not checked against the DNA. TRBV21-1 is a listed pseudogene. The CDR3 consists of 13 residues. DNA of the CDR3: TGTGCCAGTAGCGGGAGGGTCTCGTCCGAGCAGTACTTC. Translation: CASSGRVSSEQYF.

The chain has TRBV27 and TRBJ2-1; TRBD2 aligns across 11 bases. The CDR3 is made up of 21 amino acids. Germline values: CDR1 MNHEY, CDR2 SMNVEV (reference sequence). V shed 0 bases, J shed 2 bases, and the junction held 15 bases outside the gene matches. As DNA, the CDR3 is TGTGCCAGCAGTTTATCTACCCCCGGGACTAGCGGCCGAGGCACCTACAATGAGCAGTTCTTC. Translated, it gives CASSLSTPGTSGRGTYNEQFF.

Points on this clone: One junction end disagrees with the germline gene, perhaps due to a read error. The rearrangement uses TRBV5-5 and TRBJ2-7; perhaps TRBD1 as D (6 bases). From germline, CDR1 is SGHKS and CDR2 YYEKEE (reference sequence). The length of the CDR3 is 16 residues. The CDR3 DNA reads as TGTGCCAGCAGCTTGGCCAGTACGGACAGCTTTATCCCACACTCCTTC. Translating it yields CASSLASTDSFIPHSF.

The chain links TRBV9 to TRBJ2-7; D gene uncertain. This CDR3 is built from 14 residues. Germline assignment: CDR1 SGDLS and CDR2 YYNGEE. Deletions cut 0 bases from V and 3 bases from J, with 10 bases between. The CDR3 coding sequence is TGTGCCAGCAGCGTAGATCCGGGTAGCTACGAGCAGTACTTC. This encodes CASSVDPGSYEQYF.

The DNA for the CDR3 is TGTGCCAGCAGCATCCAGGCTAGCCTCAGGGGGGGCCTATACGAGCAGTACTTC. As protein: CASSIQASLRGGLYEQYF. The chain combines TRBV11-2 with TRBJ2-7, with D tentatively TRBD1 or TRBD2 (7 bases each). In germline, CDR1 is SGHAT, CDR2 FQNNGV. CDR3 length: 18 residues. Trimming took 5 bases from V and 4 from J, leaving 27 bases between them.